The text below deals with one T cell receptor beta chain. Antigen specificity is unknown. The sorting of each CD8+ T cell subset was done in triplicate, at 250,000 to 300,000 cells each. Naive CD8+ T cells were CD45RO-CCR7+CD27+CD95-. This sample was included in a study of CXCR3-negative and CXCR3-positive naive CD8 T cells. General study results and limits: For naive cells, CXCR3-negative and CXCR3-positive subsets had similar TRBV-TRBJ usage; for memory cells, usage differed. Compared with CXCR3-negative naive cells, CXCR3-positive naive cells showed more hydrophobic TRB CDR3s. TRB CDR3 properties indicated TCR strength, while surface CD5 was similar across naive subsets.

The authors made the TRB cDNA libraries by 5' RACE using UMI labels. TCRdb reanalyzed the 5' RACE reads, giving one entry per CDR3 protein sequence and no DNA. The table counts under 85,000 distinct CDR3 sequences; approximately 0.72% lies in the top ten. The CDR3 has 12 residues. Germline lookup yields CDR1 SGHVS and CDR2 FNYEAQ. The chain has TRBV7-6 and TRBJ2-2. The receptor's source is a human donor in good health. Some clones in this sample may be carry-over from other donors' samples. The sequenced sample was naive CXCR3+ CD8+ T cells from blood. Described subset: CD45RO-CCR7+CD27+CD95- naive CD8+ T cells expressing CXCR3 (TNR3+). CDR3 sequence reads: CASSLKPGELFF.